The 25 T cell receptor beta chains reported below all come from one sample, sequenced in a study of PD-1 blockade in classical Hodgkin lymphoma. Exposure to brentuximab vedotin varied, and each patient had relapsed following autologous stem cell transplantation. The assay was immunoSEQ multiplex PCR, and TCRdb's table has in-frame clones only and misses some. The sample includes about 98,000 clones, roughly 90% of them seen just once. Here the sequenced sample was peripheral blood mononuclear cells (PBMCs), taken at baseline. Every receptor here comes from a human donor with classical Hodgkin lymphoma.

In DNA form, the CDR3 reads TGTGCCAGCAGCGTAGGCTGGACGGGCTCCTACGAGCAGTACTTC. This translates into CASSVGWTGSYEQYF. The chain combines TRBV9 with TRBJ2-7; D is uncertain. V was cut by 0 bases and J by 0 bases, with 10 bases left in between. Germline V gene lookup returns CDR1 SGDLS and CDR2 YYNGEE. This CDR3 spans 15 amino acids. The whole variable domain, filled in from reference TRBV9 and TRBJ2-7, reads DSGVTQTPKHLITATGQRVTLRCSPRSGDLSVYWYQQSLDQGLQFLIQYYNGEERAKGNILERFSAQQFPDLHSELNLSSLELGDSALYFCASSVGWTGSYEQYFGPGTRLTVT.

This sequence joins TRBV14 and TRBJ1-2; D remains ambiguous. The V gene lost 0 bases and the J gene lost 1 base, with 3 bases spanning the gap. The CDR3 is made up of 13 amino acids. Germline CDR1 and CDR2: SGHDN and FVKESK. CDR3 DNA sequence: TGTGCCAGCAGCCAAGATCTTAACTATGGCTACACCTTC. Translating it yields CASSQDLNYGYTF.

The chain joins TRBV30 to TRBJ1-5; TRBD1 might be the D (5 bases). Germline V gives CDR1 GTSNPN, CDR2 SVGIG (reference sequence). Trimming removed 8 bases at V and 3 bases at J, with 14 bases between. This CDR3 spans 13 amino acids. DNA for the CDR3: TGTGCCCGGAACCGGGGCATCAATCAGCCCCAGCATTTT. Translating it yields CARNRGINQPQHF.

The rearrangement uses TRBV28 and TRBJ2-7, with 7 bases aligning to TRBD2. In germline, CDR1 is MDHEN, CDR2 SYDVKM. The ends lost 4 bases at V and 0 bases at J; junction bases unmatched: 30. The CDR3 contains 23 residues. CDR3 loop: CASSSSLLLKLARSTPSSYEQYF. The DNA of the CDR3 is TGTGCCAGCAGTTCCTCGCTACTACTCAAACTAGCGCGTTCAACCCCAAGCTCCTACGAGCAGTACTTC.

The gene calls are TRBV9 and TRBJ2-5; 12 bases agree with TRBD1. The V segment lost 1 base and the J segment 5 bases; nucleotides outside the gene matches: 15. The length of the CDR3 is 19 residues. The V gene's germline CDR1 is SGDLS and CDR2 YYNGEE. The CDR3 reads CASSVSPGQGAGGAETQYF. CDR3 bases: TGTGCCAGCAGCGTAAGCCCGGGACAGGGGGCGGGAGGGGCGGAGACCCAGTACTTC.

The chain couples TRBV29-1 to TRBJ2-2; 12 bases line up with TRBD2. The CDR3 covers 21 residues. The V gene end was trimmed by 1 base and the J gene end by 1 base; junction bases not matched to a gene: 16. Germline V gene sequence: CDR1 SQVTM, CDR2 ANQGSEA. CDR3 region: CSVEVRPLLAGGLKNTGELFF. The CDR3 DNA sequence: TGCAGCGTTGAAGTTAGACCCCTACTAGCGGGAGGACTTAAGAACACCGGGGAGCTGTTTTTT.

The V call is TRBV5-1, the J call TRBJ2-7; 9 bases are shared with TRBD1. The CDR3 has 14 residues. The junction had 6 bases not matched to a gene; V was cut back by 5 bases and J by 3 bases. Per germline, CDR1 SGHRS and CDR2 YFSETQ. CDR3 in DNA: TGCGCCAGCAGAACCGGGACAGGGAACTACGAGCAGTACTTC. The encoded protein is CASRTGTGNYEQYF.

The gene calls are TRBV7-9 and TRBJ2-7, with 7 bases identical to TRBD2. CDR1 and CDR2 (germline): SEHNR, FQNEAQ (reference sequence). The CDR3 loop spans 11 amino acids. For the CDR3, the DNA is TGTGCGACCTGGGGGGGAAGCGAGCAGTACTTC. Its protein is CATWGGSEQYF.

The CDR3: CASSKPVEAAANILAKNIQYF. The DNA of the CDR3 is TGTGCCAGCAGCAAACCGGTCGAGGCAGCAGCCAATATACTAGCCAAAAACATTCAGTACTTC. The chain couples TRBV21-1 to TRBJ2-4; the DNA was not compared with TRBD2, the D call given in the table. TRBV21-1 is noted as a pseudogene. The CDR3 is 21 amino acids.

The V and J genes are TRBV7-9 and TRBJ2-3; tentative D call: TRBD2 (6 bases). The CDR3 covers 14 residues. CDR1 and CDR2 (germline): SEHNR, FQNEAQ (reference sequence). The V and J ends lost 5 bases and 4 bases respectively, with 13 bases between them. The CDR3 coding sequence is TGTGCCAGCAGCACGGGAGTTGGACCAGATACGCAGTATTTT. Translating it yields CASSTGVGPDTQYF. Complete variable domain (other parts from reference TRBV7-9 and TRBJ2-3): DTGVSQNPRHKITKRGQNVTFRCDPISEHNRLYWYRQTLGQGPEFLTYFQNEAQLEKSRLLSDRFSAERPKGSFSTLEIQRTEQGDSAMYLCASSTGVGPDTQYFGPGTRLTVL.

The chain employs TRBV7-9 and TRBJ2-1; 7 nucleotides match TRBD2. This CDR3 has 17 residues. Germline CDR1 reads SEHNR; CDR2 reads FQNEAQ (reference sequence). Unmatched junction bases numbered 18, after V lost 4 bases and J lost 9 bases. Here the CDR3 reads CASSSEGGTSAFGEQFF. CDR3 coding DNA: TGTGCCAGCAGCTCGGAGGGAGGGACCTCTGCCTTCGGTGAGCAGTTCTTC.

The gene calls are TRBV6-1 and TRBJ1-5; no reliable D call. V lost 1 base, J lost 3 bases, and 10 bases lay in between. CDR3 length: 15 residues. CDR1 is MNHNS, CDR2 SASEGT, per germline. The CDR3 region is CASSEDFWVNQPQHF. The CDR3, as DNA: TGTGCCAGCAGTGAAGATTTTTGGGTCAATCAGCCCCAGCATTTT.

The V gene is TRBV4-2, the J gene TRBJ2-7, with TRBD2 as a possible D gene (5 bases). V was pared by 3 bases and J by 3 bases, with 21 bases between. CDR3 length equals 17 residues. From germline, CDR1 is LGHNA and CDR2 YNFKEQ. The CDR3 region is CASSHGDRISYNYEQYF. The CDR3 region has the DNA TGTGCCAGCAGCCACGGGGATCGGATTAGCTATAACTACGAGCAGTACTTC.

This clone was observed a few times. The rearrangement links TRBV5-5 to TRBJ2-7; the match to TRBD1 covers 9 bases. Germline CDR1 is SGHKS and CDR2 is YYEKEE (reference sequence). The CDR3 is 12 residues long. J lost 6 bases, V lost 3 bases, and 1 base had no gene match. The CDR3 loop is CASSSTGGEQYF. CDR3 DNA: TGTGCCAGCAGCTCGACAGGGGGCGAGCAGTACTTC.

This rearrangement joins TRBV19 to TRBJ1-1, with D possibly matching TRBD1 (5 bases). From germline, CDR1 is LNHDA and CDR2 SQIVND (reference sequence). V gave up 0 bases and J gave up 10 bases, with 15 bases separating them. The CDR3 is 14 amino acids. The CDR3 DNA reads TGTGCCAGTAGTATAGAGGGGGTGTGGGAAGCAGCTTTCTTT. Residues: CASSIEGVWEAAFF.

This clone was seen just once. The V gene is TRBV5-1, the J gene TRBJ2-5, with 7 bases that match TRBD2. The length of the CDR3 is 15 residues. Germline V gives CDR1 SGHRS, CDR2 YFSETQ. J was trimmed by 6 bases and V by 4 bases; bases with no gene match: 12. This chain's CDR3 is CASSTLMTSLQTQYF. CDR3 DNA: TGCGCCAGCAGCACCTTAATGACTAGCTTGCAGACCCAGTACTTC.

The V and J genes are TRBV5-1 and TRBJ2-7, with 12 bases that match TRBD2. CDR3 size: 14 residues. Germline values: CDR1 SGHRS, CDR2 YFSETQ. Trimming cost V 6 bases and J 5 bases; bases outside gene matches: 6. DNA for the CDR3: TGCGCCAGCAATAGACTAGCGGGAGTAGACGAGCAGTACTTC. Translation gives CASNRLAGVDEQYF.

The rearrangement joins TRBV27 to TRBJ1-3, with D perhaps matching TRBD1 (5 bases). The CDR3 has 17 amino acids. V was cut by 6 bases and J by 2 bases, with 20 bases left in between. The germline CDR1 and CDR2 sequences are MNHEY and SMNVEV (reference sequence). The CDR3 DNA follows: TGTGCCAGCAGCCTGTCCCCAGGGAATGGGCCTGGAAACACCATATATTTT. It is translated as CASSLSPGNGPGNTIYF.

This chain connects TRBV2 to TRBJ2-2, with D maybe TRBD1 (5 bases). Germline values: CDR1 SNHLY, CDR2 FYNNEI. V was trimmed by 3 bases and J by 4 bases, leaving 6 bases between them. The CDR3 is 13 residues long. The CDR3 here is CASSDRGTGELFF. CDR3 DNA sequence: TGTGCCAGCAGTGATAGGGGCACCGGGGAGCTGTTTTTT.

J is TRBJ2-5 and V is TRBV27; TRBD2 aligns across 10 bases. Germline CDR1 is MNHEY and CDR2 is SMNVEV (reference sequence). J was trimmed by 4 bases and V by 5 bases; bases with no gene match: 13. This CDR3 is 17 amino acids long. CDR3 DNA: TGTGCCAGCAGTATGACTAGCGGGTATCCTACGGGAGAGACCCAGTACTTC. Translation: CASSMTSGYPTGETQYF.

The chain links TRBV6-5 to TRBJ1-2; no clear D. Germline CDR1 is MNHEY and CDR2 is SVGAGI. The CDR3 is 15 residues long. The germline V and J ends were trimmed by 0 bases and 0 bases, with 8 bases remaining between them. In DNA form, the CDR3 reads TGTGCCAGCAGTTACTCGTACGGAGCTAACTATGGCTACACCTTC. Amino acids: CASSYSYGANYGYTF.

The chain couples TRBV19 to TRBJ1-5; no reliable D call. Germline V gene data show CDR1 as LNHDA and CDR2 as SQIVND (reference sequence). The CDR3 sequence is 12 residues long. Trimming pared 1 base from V and 6 bases from J, leaving 4 bases between. The CDR3 sequence: CASSIVSQPQHF. CDR3 nucleotides: TGTGCCAGTAGTATAGTCAGTCAGCCCCAGCATTTT.

Only a few counts were recorded for this clone. In DNA form, the CDR3 reads TGTGCCAGCAGTTCGCCTGGATCATTTAGCGGGAGGGCCAGGAACGAGCAGTACTTC. This gives the protein CASSSPGSFSGRARNEQYF. The chain links TRBV28 to TRBJ2-7; 11 bases line up with TRBD2. From germline, CDR1 is MDHEN and CDR2 SYDVKM. The CDR3 spans 19 residues. Trimming at V came to 4 bases and at J to 5 bases, leaving 19 bases not matched to a gene.

This sequence joins TRBV6-1 and TRBJ2-2; D perhaps matches TRBD2 (6 bases). This CDR3 has 18 amino acids. Germline CDR1 is MNHNS and CDR2 is SASEGT. Trimming removed 2 bases at V and 1 base at J, with 17 bases between. CDR3 protein: CASSESRKLAKNTGELFF. The DNA of the CDR3 is TGTGCCAGCAGTGAATCGAGAAAACTAGCCAAGAACACCGGGGAGCTGTTTTTT.

This clone was counted once. The rearrangement uses TRBV6-5 and TRBJ1-1; weak D call: TRBD1 (5 bases). Looked up from germline, CDR1 is MNHEY and CDR2 is SVGAGI. Trimming shortened V by 0 bases and J by 9 bases, and 8 bases separated the two germline ends. The CDR3 is made up of 12 amino acids. CDR3 in DNA: TGTGCCAGCAGTTACTCAGGGGACCAAGCTTTCTTT. This codes for CASSYSGDQAFF.